A selection of T cell receptor beta chains follows, all from one sample in a study of T cell repertoires in cytomegalovirus infection. TCRdb ran MiXCR on the reads and lists one entry per CDR3 protein. The repertoire includes about 400,000 distinct CDR3 sequences, less than 20% of them detected once, and roughly 8.7% sits in the top ten. The sample was PBMCs. These receptors all come from a human donor in good health (CMV status not recorded). Some clones in this sample may be carry-over from other donors' samples. Each CDR3 is given with its conserved first and last residue. The order of the fields is D gene, clone size, V gene, CDR3 length, J gene, CDR3 protein, CDR3 DNA. A D gene is named only where the DNA matches it firmly. Not all rows give a size; the values are once, few, many and, for expanded clones, a class.

-	many	TRBV7-9	14	TRBJ1-4	CASSLGSTNEKLFF	TGTGCCAGCAGCTTGGGGAGTACTAATGAAAAACTGTTTTTT
-	many	TRBV10-3	14	TRBJ1-1	CAISDRGYESEAFF	TGTGCCATCAGTGACAGGGGATATGAGAGTGAAGCTTTCTTT
-	-	TRBV19	14	TRBJ1-2	CASTTTGSNYGYTF	TGTGCCAGCACAACGACAGGCTCGAACTATGGCTACACCTTC
-	few	TRBV7-2	13	TRBJ1-5	CASQGNSNQPQHF	TGTGCCAGTCAGGGGAATAGCAATCAGCCCCAGCATTTT
-	-	TRBV2	13	TRBJ1-6	CASTGEVNSPLHF	TGTGCCAGCACGGGCGAAGTAAATTCACCCCTCCACTTT
-	few	TRBV29-1	13	TRBJ1-1	CSVAHSGDSEAFF	TGCAGCGTTGCCCACTCGGGGGACTCTGAAGCTTTCTTT
TRBD2	-	TRBV2	16	TRBJ2-7	CASTLKGTSGLAGQYF	TGTGCCAGCACCCTAAAGGGGACTAGCGGACTGGCTGGGCAGTACTTC
TRBD2	-	TRBV7-9	15	TRBJ2-1	CASTPSGSSLREQFF	TGTGCCAGCACCCCTAGCGGGAGTAGCCTGAGAGAGCAGTTCTTC
TRBD2	many	TRBV12-3/TRBV12-4	14	TRBJ2-1	CASSFAGDYNEQFF	TGTGCCAGCAGTTTCGCGGGGGACTACAATGAGCAGTTCTTC
TRBD1	-	TRBV6-6	16	TRBJ2-7	CASSRIGTGGSYEQYF	TGTGCCAGCAGTAGGATCGGGACAGGGGGCTCCTACGAGCAGTACTTC
-	many	TRBV7-2	13	TRBJ2-1	CASSPPPINEQFF	TGTGCCAGCAGCCCCCCCCCGATCAATGAGCAGTTCTTC
-	-	TRBV7-2	16	TRBJ2-1	CASSSHRDFAYNEQFF	TGTGCCAGCAGCTCCCACCGGGACTTTGCCTACAATGAGCAGTTCTTC
-	-	TRBV7-9	15	TRBJ2-1	CASSGIGGPVNEQFF	TGTGCCAGCAGTGGGATCGGAGGACCAGTAAATGAGCAGTTCTTC
-	many	TRBV5-6	15	TRBJ1-1	CASSPPLGEDTEAFF	TGTGCCAGCAGCCCTCCCCTGGGCGAGGACACTGAAGCTTTCTTT
-	-	TRBV12-3/TRBV12-4	16	TRBJ2-2	CASSLGTGLNTGELFF	TGTGCCAGCAGTCTCGGTACAGGGCTGAACACCGGGGAGCTGTTTTTT
-	few	TRBV11-2	13	TRBJ1-5	CASSSSGIQPQHF	TGTGCCAGCAGCTCGTCGGGGATTCAGCCCCAGCATTTT
TRBD2	-	TRBV28	15	TRBJ2-7	CASNLAAGFSYEQYF	TGTGCCAGCAACCTAGCGGCAGGCTTTAGTTACGAGCAGTACTTC
-	many	TRBV7-6	17	TRBJ2-3	CASSLGFSVMGTDTQYF	TGTGCCAGCAGCTTAGGCTTTTCCGTCATGGGCACAGATACGCAGTATTTT
-	-	TRBV5-4	17	TRBJ1-1	CASSFAHRQSKNTEAFF	TGTGCCAGCAGCTTCGCTCATAGACAGTCAAAGAACACTGAAGCTTTCTTT
TRBD1	few	TRBV7-6	15	TRBJ1-2	CASSLGPGTGYGYTF	TGTGCCAGCAGCTTAGGTCCCGGGACAGGGTACGGCTACACCTTC
-	-	TRBV6-2/TRBV6-3	14	TRBJ2-7	CASSPRTEYYEQYF	TGTGCCAGCAGCCCCCGGACGGAATACTACGAGCAGTACTTC
-	-	TRBV10-3	13	TRBJ2-5	CATADLERETQYF	TGTGCCACCGCGGACTTAGAGAGGGAGACCCAGTACTTC
-	-	TRBV5-1	13	TRBJ2-7	CASSLAPGEEQYF	TGCGCCAGCAGCTTGGCCCCGGGAGAGGAGCAGTACTTC
-	many	TRBV7-2	15	TRBJ1-2	CASSLAQARTYGYTF	TGTGCCAGCAGCTTAGCTCAGGCACGGACGTATGGCTACACCTTC
-	many	TRBV7-2	11	TRBJ2-7	CASSHTYEQYF	TGTGCCAGCAGCCATACCTACGAGCAGTACTTC
-	few	TRBV18	15	TRBJ2-3	CASSPAGLSTDTQYF	TGTGCCAGCTCACCGGCGGGCCTTAGCACAGATACGCAGTATTTT
-	-	TRBV4-2	15	TRBJ2-5	CASSQTSSGRETQYF	TGTGCCAGCAGCCAGACCTCCTCGGGGCGGGAGACCCAGTACTTC
-	-	TRBV7-9	15	TRBJ1-2	CASSPGQRPLYGYTF	TGTGCCAGCAGCCCTGGACAGAGGCCCCTCTATGGCTACACCTTC
-	few	TRBV7-7	13	TRBJ1-4	CASSLVVREKLFF	TGTGCCAGCAGCTTAGTGGTTCGGGAAAAACTGTTTTTT
-	-	TRBV12-3/TRBV12-4	17	TRBJ1-5	CASSYGGERNSNQPQHF	TGTGCCAGCAGCTACGGCGGGGAAAGAAATAGCAATCAGCCCCAGCATTTT